A single T cell receptor beta chain is shown here with its context. Its cognate antigen is unknown. J gave up 1 base and V 0 bases, and 3 bases lay outside the gene matches. CDR1 is SGHDT, CDR2 YYEEEE, per germline. This CDR3 has 16 amino acids. This sample was taken from a study of shared clonotypes between healthy human individuals. Study context: The donors, two women and a few men, were aged 18 to 49.

Study outcomes and limitations: Few donors restricted represented genetic and exposure-history diversity.

Sequenced by immunoSEQ multiplex PCR; TCRdb stores in-frame clones only, minus some. This table holds around 2.5 million clones, 93% found once. The genes are TRBV5-6 and TRBJ2-4, with 8 bases that match TRBD1. This receptor was identified in a man between 18 and 35 years old in good health. Some clones in this sample may be carry-over from other donors' samples. The sequenced sample consisted of naive CD4+ T cells from PBMCs. Subset in this sample: CD45RA+ positively selected. CDR3 bases: TGTGCCAGCAGCTTGGGGCGGACAGGGGCCAAAAACATTCAGTACTTC. This encodes CASSLGRTGAKNIQYF.